This TCR beta chain came from a study of cytomegalovirus exposure and HLA in healthy donors listed by TCRdb under 2017. With respect to the entire study: An earlier analysis of approximately 640 of the donors reported 250 to 350 Gb of sequence data and roughly 100 million unique TCR beta sequences from about 180 million T cells. In an earlier analysis of 550 to 700 of the donors, high-throughput TCR beta sequencing was used to judge whether each TCR beta V gene segment behaved as functional or pseudogenic. In a later analysis, previously published TCR beta repertoires from 500 to 750 donors were re-analyzed and high-resolution HLA genotyping was added so that TCR occurrence patterns could be studied. The study profiled the T cell repertoires of 500 to 800 subjects by immunosequencing and related them to cytomegalovirus serostatus. HLA typing included class I and class II loci at four-digit resolution. All discovery cohort repertoires had been generated on a single sequencing platform. Donor age, sex, ethnicity and CMV serostatus were compiled alongside the repertoire data. Because of strong linkage in the cohort, 5 or 6 DR-DQ haplotypes were treated as single units for association and clustering. The study aimed to test whether cataloging public T cell receptors could reveal signatures of past pathogen exposure. To predict cytomegalovirus infection status, the study brought together high-throughput TCR immunosequencing, statistical association of individual TCRs with disease status, and machine learning. Roughly 300 gigabases of sequencing data and about 92 million unique TCR sequences made up an early release that covered 500 to 650 HLA-typed donors. Among a few hundred genotyped donors of the cohort, an average of roughly 240,000 unique TCR beta nucleotide sequences were sequenced per donor, roughly a sixth of them non-productive. The number of typed donors differed by locus: about 629-630 for A, B, C, DRB1 and DQB1; approximately 520 for DQA1; over 600 for DPA1; and 400 to 480 for DPB1. Rather than drawing on any new phenotypic data, the later analysis identified candidate immune exposures from TCR beta sequences and the way those sequences occurred across donors. A later genetic analysis used genome-wide SNP genotypes for about 60% of the 666 donors, treating that subset as a discovery cohort. Besides the first cohort of hundreds of subjects, a separate validation cohort made up of 95 to 150 different subjects was used. Of the approximately 400 genotyped donors, 75% to 85% were placed in the genetic ancestry cluster associated with self-reported Caucasian donors. Findings and caveats that apply to the study as a whole: When HLA alleles, especially DR and DQ, strongly co-occurred, TCR associations were difficult to assign to individual alleles. Correlated functional status among segregating V segments might be attributable to linkage disequilibrium, but an unknown experimental factor could not be ruled out. Only TCR beta chains were sequenced in this cohort, and the absence of alpha or paired-chain data limited detectable features. In vitro tests confirmed that a few of the cytomegalovirus-associated TCR beta chains recognize cytomegalovirus antigens. The classifier was reported to diagnose cytomegalovirus status with high specificity and sensitivity in both the original cohort and the validation cohort. In a later genetic analysis, fewer N-insertions in productive TCRs were reported among donors in an Asian-associated ancestry cluster than the roughly 710-donor mean. Specific HLA alleles were associated with 16,951 TCR beta sequences at a false discovery rate of 0.05 in a later analysis. A later analysis found that TCR association rates varied across HLA loci, with DRB1 alleles showing the most associated TCRs and HLA-C alleles the fewest. The study listed 150 to 200 TCR beta chains as associated with cytomegalovirus. A later analysis found that HLA-associated TCR beta chains were more clonally expanded and had lower generation probabilities than equally common non-associated chains. In a later analysis, most CMV-associated TCR beta chains were found to appear HLA-restricted, with HLA associations seemingly driven largely by CMV exposure. Because some donors lacked HLA typing at each locus, the association tests relied only on the typed subset. The earlier analysis of 587 of the donors excluded approximately 17 rarely observed V segments, including chromosome 9 orphons, because counts were too low. Sequencing depth was assumed to be roughly uniform across donors in the presence/absence analyses, though that assumption may not hold. According to a later analysis, parvovirus B19, influenza, CMV and Epstein-Barr virus appeared linked to several top co-occurrence clusters. A further reported finding was that TCR beta sequences accurately predicted the HLA-A and HLA-B alleles for most subjects in the first cohort. CMV serostatus was the only immune exposure information available for the cohort. A cluster of highly shared sequence variants was judged likely to be a technical artifact of the sequencing pipeline. In a later genetic analysis, a missense DCLRE1C variant was associated with V-gene and J-gene trimming of TCR beta chains, and the association was replicated in an independent cohort. The authors suggested that the approach could potentially be generalized to other disease states and immunological phenotypes. Across donors, most TCR sequences were observed very rarely, whereas some public TCRs were present in many individuals. An earlier analysis of 587 of the donors showed that most TCR beta V segments appeared in productive rearrangements either about 87% or about 30% of the time, which broadly matched IMGT annotations. Because the 87-base-pair reads could not distinguish some IMGT-functional V segments, including TRBV6-2 and TRBV6-3, those segments were excluded.

The library relied on the immunoSEQ multiplex PCR assay. The multiplex PCR relied on a mix of 60 forward primers for TCR Vbeta segments and 13 reverse primers for TCR Jbeta segments. Amplification of the CDR3 region of rearranged TCR beta genes was performed with a multiplex PCR assay on genomic DNA. On the Illumina HiSeq System, the amplified TCR beta libraries were sequenced as 87-base-pair reads. The paper's processing steps were these. A later analysis counted tens of millions of unique TCR beta chains across the 650 to 700 repertoires, and about 10 million of these chains were shared by at least two donors. Raw reads were error-corrected and collapsed into unique sequences with a nearest-neighbor algorithm that merged closely related sequences to remove PCR and sequencing errors. V, D and J gene segments were assigned by aligning CDR3 sequences to IMGT reference sequences. Each retained sequence needed at least a six-nucleotide match to both a V gene segment and a J gene segment. Rearrangements were called productive when the CDR3 lacked stop codons and stayed in frame with V and J; all others were non-productive. Following IMGT convention, CDR3 was defined as the stretch from the second conserved V-encoded cysteine up to the conserved J-encoded phenylalanine. Sequences without an unambiguous match to a single V gene segment were excluded from the earlier analysis of a few hundred of the donors. An earlier analysis of 587 of the donors classified V segments as functional when productive rearrangements were above 56.7% and as segregating when the standard deviation between donors was above 5%. To diagnose cytomegalovirus status from the catalog of TCR beta chain sequences, a statistical classification framework was built. In a later analysis, V and J genes were assigned by comparing TCR nucleotide sequences against IMGT/GENE-DB human TR gene sequences. A later analysis assigned CDR3 sequences and most-parsimonious VDJ recombination scenarios with the TCRdist pipeline. In a later analysis, every TCR beta chain was defined by the combination of its CDR3 amino acid sequence and its V-gene family, and reads without a unique V-gene family were dropped. As a way to deal with suspected cross-contamination and a sequencing artifact, a later analysis dropped hundreds of nucleotide sequences that were highly shared and had low generation probability. In a later analysis, a clonal expansion index for each public chain was calculated from normalized within-repertoire ranks of inferred template counts. In a later analysis, generation probabilities were computed with a VDJ recombination model fitted to out-of-frame rearrangements, and the resulting probabilities were checked against IGoR. In a later analysis, TCR-TCR, TCR-HLA and TCR-CMV co-occurrence was scored with hypergeometric tests, and a repertoire-size bias correction was applied to TCR pairs. To estimate false discovery rates, a later analysis permuted the HLA or CMV assignments 20 times. In a later analysis, co-occurring TCRs were grouped using DBSCAN, with TCRdist sequence similarity added in when clustering inside HLA-allele-positive subsets. Repertoires with fewer than 30,000 or more than 120,000 public chains, plus five repertoires with anomalous nucleotide sharing, were excluded from co-occurrence clustering. In its TCRdb copy, this immuneACCESS table keeps in-frame sequences only and misses some clones. Where compared with another copy, unresolved V genes explain less than half of these, and the others have no known cause. The V and J calls and clone size are taken from that table; D and trimming were inferred from the DNA. The sample contains fewer than 250,000 clones, around 75% of them found a single time. Together, the top ten hold approximately 1.7% of the sample.

In total, over 600 healthy bone marrow donors made up the cohort. At the time of sampling, every cohort member was nominally healthy, though immune exposures that went unrecorded were likely present. The donor was CMV seronegative and belonged to the group of 380 or so seronegative cohort members. Every donor gave a peripheral blood sample, and the peripheral blood mononuclear cells from that sample were used for TCR beta sequencing. Genomic DNA was extracted from the blood cell samples with the Qiagen DNeasy Blood Extraction Kit. The CDR3, cysteine through phenylalanine, is 16 amino acids long. Of the read, only the CDR3 DNA is kept; its 48 bases are in frame from base 1. Here V drops 3 bases and J drops 7 bases, and the junction holds 12 bases not matched to any gene. CDR1 and CDR2, looked up from the germline V gene (reference sequence), are GTSNPN and SVGIG. About this clone: Its antigen target is currently unknown. No base qualities exist here, and no much larger clone lies one base off it.

The clonotype comes from a young woman in good health and CMV-seronegative. The sequenced material came from PBMCs. The chain couples TRBV30 to TRBJ1-4; the junction holds 9 bases that match TRBD1. CDR3 protein: CAWRTGGSGSGEKLFF. The DNA is as follows: TGTGCCTGGAGAACAGGGGGCTCGGGTAGTGGTGAAAAACTGTTTTTT.